This is a list of T cell receptor beta chains from one sample in a study of T cells expressing NK-cell markers. TCRdb re-called the 5' RACE reads, yielding one record per CDR3 amino acid sequence without DNA. The table lists 440,000 or so distinct CDR3 sequences. Source material: blood T cells: a sorted CD56 or NKG2C T cell subset, CD4+ or CD8+ T cells, or bulk PBMC T cells (not recorded which). Receptors originate from a woman between 18 and 69 years old in good health. Both conserved end residues are part of each CDR3.

>TRBJ2-3|TRBV7-2
CASSLRSKRGYTDTQYF
>TRBJ1-6|TRBV20-1
CSATKTENNSPLHF
>TRBJ2-1|TRBV29-1
CSASSLADYNEQFF
>TRBJ2-1|TRBV29-1
CSGDGAAYNEQFF
>TRBJ2-7|TRBV10-2
CASSEPSEQYF
>TRBJ2-1|TRBV6-2/TRBV6-3
CATCTSGRFVSYNEQFF
>TRBJ2-4|TRBV20-1
CSARDLRDSDIQYF
>TRBJ2-2|TRBV7-7
CASRRTGTGELFF
>TRBJ1-5|TRBV9
CASSVDEVQPQHF
>TRBJ2-5|TRBV29-1
CSVVGEQETQYF
>TRBJ2-2|TRBV12-3/TRBV12-4
CASSLDRYTGELFF
>TRBJ1-1|TRBV20-1
CSAKDQRVTEAFF
>TRBJ1-2|TRBV7-2
CASSYNTGQGYTF
>TRBJ2-1|TRBV20-1
CSANPGDDEQFF
>TRBJ1-2|TRBV5-1
CASSLEVVYGYTF
>TRBJ1-3|TRBV23-1
CASSQKRQASSGNTIYF
>TRBJ2-3|TRBV24-1
CATSGQGADTQYF
>TRBJ2-7|TRBV6-1
CASSQTEGAYEQYF
>TRBJ1-6|TRBV4-3
CASSQRTGDSPLHF
>TRBJ1-6|TRBV20-1
CSARIQGSTYNSPLHF
>TRBJ2-2|TRBV3-1
CASSQGRGGVDAGELFF
>TRBJ2-7|TRBV10-3
CAIAGEYEQYF
>TRBJ2-1|TRBV27
CASSPQWLDEQFF
>TRBJ1-4|TRBV29-1
CSVRPTGDAEKLFF
>TRBJ2-2|TRBV7-8
CASSFRETGELFF
>TRBJ1-1|TRBV19
CASKWAVNTEAFF
>TRBJ2-1|TRBV11-3
CASIGQGEGEQFF
>TRBJ2-5|TRBV19
CASRTGAETQYF
>TRBJ1-6|TRBV20-1
CSATDRGNSPLHF
>TRBJ2-1|TRBV21-1
CASSKNSSNYNEQFF
>TRBJ2-5|TRBV6-1
CASHPDSTQETQYF
>TRBJ2-2|TRBV9
CASGALRDTFRELFF
>TRBJ2-1|TRBV11-1
CASSLVIASGGRNNEQFF
>TRBJ2-2|TRBV18
CASSRLNTGELFF
>TRBJ2-2|TRBV25-1
CASNTGGAGELFF
>TRBJ1-2|TRBV6-2/TRBV6-3
CASSYGTVYGYTF
>TRBJ2-7|TRBV29-1
CSAGDGRYEQYF
>TRBJ2-6|TRBV4-3
CASSQDGGATGANVLTF
>TRBJ2-1|TRBV5-5
CASRTGLAGFNEQFF
>TRBJ1-3|TRBV7-2
CASSLQRTGGNTIYF
>TRBJ2-1|TRBV20-1
CSPTSGGAFEQFF
>TRBJ2-7|TRBV4-3
CASSQVGGYEQYF
>TRBJ2-1|TRBV12-3/TRBV12-4
CASSNRDYYYNEQFF
>TRBJ2-4|TRBV3-1
CASSPAWGGAKNIQYF
>TRBJ2-5|TRBV20-1
CSATNGLGGETQYF
>TRBJ2-5|TRBV20-1
CSARATGMWGETQYF
>TRBJ1-1|TRBV6-2/TRBV6-3
CASAENTEAFF
>TRBJ1-1|TRBV19
CASSIQDRGLLNTEAFF
>TRBJ1-2|TRBV29-1
CSAEGELSYGYTF
>TRBJ1-2|TRBV24-1
CATSDSTGYTF
>TRBJ2-7|TRBV5-4
CASSSGLTTYEQYF
>TRBJ1-4|TRBV7-8
CASSLTEKLFF
>TRBJ2-5|TRBV7-2
CASSNPGLETQYF
>TRBJ1-6|TRBV6-5
CASSYSTGQSSSYNSPLHF
>TRBJ1-1|TRBV7-2
CASSWAEGAEAFF
>TRBJ2-7|TRBV11-2
CASSLGTGGPDSYEQYF
>TRBJ1-1|TRBV18
CASSPPVYREAFF
>TRBJ1-2|TRBV9
CASSVRGPYGYTF
>TRBJ1-6|TRBV12-3/TRBV12-4
CASSPSRTGKNSPLHF
>TRBJ2-2|TRBV29-1
CSALGNTGELFF